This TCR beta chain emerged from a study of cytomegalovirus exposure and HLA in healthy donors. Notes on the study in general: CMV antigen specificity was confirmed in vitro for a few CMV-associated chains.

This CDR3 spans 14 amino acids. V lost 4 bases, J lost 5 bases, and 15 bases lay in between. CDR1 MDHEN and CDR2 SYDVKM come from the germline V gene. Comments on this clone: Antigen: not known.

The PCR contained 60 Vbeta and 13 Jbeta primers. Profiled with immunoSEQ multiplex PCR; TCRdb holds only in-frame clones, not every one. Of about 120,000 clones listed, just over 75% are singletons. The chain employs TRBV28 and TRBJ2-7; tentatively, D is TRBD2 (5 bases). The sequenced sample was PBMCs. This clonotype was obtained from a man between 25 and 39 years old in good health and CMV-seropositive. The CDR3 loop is CASSSRAGPDEQYF. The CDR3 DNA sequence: TGTGCCAGCAGTTCGAGGGCCGGGCCCGACGAGCAGTACTTC.